Listed below are T cell receptor beta chains from one sample, sequenced in a study of cytomegalovirus exposure and HLA in healthy donors. Sequencing was performed with immunoSEQ multiplex PCR; in TCRdb, only in-frame clones are kept and a portion is missing. There are under 200,000 clones in the sample; roughly 90% occur only once, and 9% to 12% lies in the top ten. Sequenced material: PBMCs. The receptors stem from a woman between 18 and 29 years old in good health and CMV-seropositive. Both conserved end residues are part of each CDR3. The D gene is left open where the match is weak. A clone size is listed for some rows: how often the clone was seen (once, few, many), or a class if it is expanded.

.,TRBV7-8,.,TRBJ2-7,TGTGCCAGCAGCACCCTGAGGGGGACGAGCTCCTACGAGCAGTACTTC,CASSTLRGTSSYEQYF
TRBD2,TRBV15,.,TRBJ2-7,TGTGCCACCGGGTCAAGCGGGGGCGGTCTGAAAAACGAGCAGTACTTC,CATGSSGGGLKNEQYF
TRBD2,TRBV27,.,TRBJ2-1,TGTGCCAGCAGTTTCTGGTCACTAGCGGGAAAGAATGAGCAGTTCTTC,CASSFWSLAGKNEQFF
TRBD2,TRBV7-9,.,TRBJ2-7,TGTGCCAGCAGCGCCGCCGGGACTAGCGACTCCTACGAGCAGTACTTC,CASSAAGTSDSYEQYF
TRBD1,TRBV7-2,.,TRBJ2-7,TGTGCCAGCAGCTCACCGGGACAGGGGGCCTACGAGCAGTACTTC,CASSSPGQGAYEQYF
TRBD1,TRBV18,.,TRBJ1-2,TGTGCCAGCTCACCACGGACAGGGGTGAACTATGGCTACACCTTC,CASSPRTGVNYGYTF
TRBD2,TRBV2,.,TRBJ2-1,TGTGCCAGCATAGGGGAGGGATCCTACAATGAGCAGTTCTTC,CASIGEGSYNEQFF
TRBD1,TRBV30,.,TRBJ1-2,TGTGCCTGGAGTGCGGGACAGGGTCGAGAAGGCTACACCTTC,CAWSAGQGREGYTF
.,TRBV18,.,TRBJ2-7,TGTGCCAGCTCACCGGACTTGGCCCAAGGGGAGCAGTACTTC,CASSPDLAQGEQYF
.,TRBV2,.,TRBJ2-5,TGTGCCTTCCTCTCCGGGGAGTGGTTTCTGGGAGAGACCCAGTACTTC,CAFLSGEWFLGETQYF
TRBD2,TRBV4-2,.,TRBJ2-7,TGTGCCAGCAGCCCTCTGGGGATCTCTAGCGGGAGGGCTGGCGAGCAGTACTTC,CASSPLGISSGRAGEQYF
TRBD1,TRBV7-9,.,TRBJ2-1,TGTGCCAGCAGCTTAGTACAGGGGCTACCCACCAATGAGCAGTTCTTC,CASSLVQGLPTNEQFF
.,TRBV30,.,TRBJ1-3,TGTGCCTGGACGTGGCAGGGCTCTGGAAACACCATATATTTT,CAWTWQGSGNTIYF
TRBD1,TRBV4-1,.,TRBJ2-7,TGCGCCAGCAGCCAAGAAGCAGGGGGCATTTCCTACGAGCAGTACTTC,CASSQEAGGISYEQYF
TRBD2,TRBV6-1,.,TRBJ2-2,TGTGCCAGCATGAGGGAGGGCCAGTACTCCGGGGAGCTGTTTTTT,CASMREGQYSGELFF
.,TRBV19,.,TRBJ2-5,TGTGCCAGTAGTCCCGGCCCAGGCGTGACCCAGTACTTC,CASSPGPGVTQYF
TRBD2,TRBV27,.,TRBJ2-3,TGTGCCAGCAGTTTGGGGACTAGCGGGAGCACAGATACGCAGTATTTT,CASSLGTSGSTDTQYF
TRBD2,TRBV7-3,.,TRBJ2-3,TGTGCCAGCAGCCTAGGGACTAGCGGGAGGAACACAGATACGCAGTATTTT,CASSLGTSGRNTDTQYF
TRBD1,TRBV2,.,TRBJ2-5,TGTGCCAGCAGTGAAACAGGGGCGACCCAAGAGACCCAGTACTTC,CASSETGATQETQYF
TRBD1,TRBV7-3,.,TRBJ2-3,TGTGCCAGCAGCCCACAGGGGGTGGGGGCAGATACGCAGTATTTT,CASSPQGVGADTQYF
TRBD2,TRBV11-3,.,TRBJ2-1,TGTGCCAGCAGCTTAGATCGACTTGCGGGAGAAGATGAGCAGTTCTTC,CASSLDRLAGEDEQFF
.,TRBV7-2,.,TRBJ2-7,TGTGCCAGCAGCCGCGGACAGAGCAGCTACGAGCAGTACTTC,CASSRGQSSYEQYF
.,TRBV19,.,TRBJ2-7,TGTGCCAGCCAGGACACCTACTACGAGCAGTACTTC,CASQDTYYEQYF
.,TRBV19,.,TRBJ1-5,TGTGCCAGTACGGTTTGGGCAGGGCATCAGCCCCAGCATTTT,CASTVWAGHQPQHF
TRBD2,TRBV11-3,.,TRBJ2-3,TGTGCCAGCAGCTTAGGTGGACTAGCGGAAGATACGCAGTATTTT,CASSLGGLAEDTQYF
.,TRBV7-2,.,TRBJ2-2,TGTGCCAGCAGCGGCCCGGGGAGTAGTACCGGGGAGCTGTTTTTT,CASSGPGSSTGELFF
TRBD1,TRBV5-6,once,TRBJ1-2,TGTGCCAGCAGCTTGTTTCGACAGGGGGCACGGGGCTACACCTTC,CASSLFRQGARGYTF
.,TRBV11-1,.,TRBJ2-7,TGTGCCAGCAGCCTGTCTCACGAGCAGTACTTC,CASSLSHEQYF
.,TRBV28,.,TRBJ2-5,TGTGCCAGCAGCCTTACAGGGTACGCGACCCAGTACTTC,CASSLTGYATQYF
TRBD1,TRBV4-1,.,TRBJ1-2,TGCGCCAGCAGCCCCCCCAGGGGGTTTAATGGCTACACCTTC,CASSPPRGFNGYTF
.,TRBV6-1,.,TRBJ1-5,TGTGCCAGCAGTGATGAAAAAGGGGTGAAGTTTCAGCCCCAGCATTTT,CASSDEKGVKFQPQHF
.,TRBV7-6,few,TRBJ1-5,TGTGCCAGCAGCGCGGAGGGAGGGAGTCCCCAGCATTTT,CASSAEGGSPQHF
.,TRBV4-1,.,TRBJ1-5,TGCGCCAGCAGCCAAGAGGCGGGGGAACGGCCCCAGCATTTT,CASSQEAGERPQHF
.,TRBV30,.,TRBJ1-5,TGTGCCTGGAGTGACAGAACCAATCAGCCCCAGCATTTT,CAWSDRTNQPQHF
.,TRBV6-5,.,TRBJ2-7,TGTGCCAGCAGTACCTTTACCGGGAGAAACGAGCAGTACTTC,CASSTFTGRNEQYF
TRBD2,TRBV10-1,.,TRBJ2-3,TGCGCCAGCAGTGAAAGGACTAGCGGGGGCTTTGGCACAGATACGCAGTATTTT,CASSERTSGGFGTDTQYF
.,TRBV2,.,TRBJ1-5,TGTGCCAGCAGTGCGCCGGGTGGTTTCCAGCCCCAGCATTTT,CASSAPGGFQPQHF
.,TRBV19,.,TRBJ1-1,TGTGCCAGTAAGGAGGTCGGATTTATGAACACTGAAGCTTTCTTT,CASKEVGFMNTEAFF
TRBD2,TRBV7-3,.,TRBJ2-1,TGTGCCAGCAGCCAAGCCTTGGGACTAGCAGACAATGAGCAGTTCTTC,CASSQALGLADNEQFF
.,TRBV6-4,.,TRBJ2-6,TGTGCCAGCAGGGACACAGAAACAGGGCCCCCCACCTCTGGGGCCAACGTCCTGACTTTC,CASRDTETGPPTSGANVLTF
TRBD1,TRBV5-4,.,TRBJ1-1,TGTGCCAGCAGCTTTGGACAGGGGGAGAACACTGAAGCTTTCTTT,CASSFGQGENTEAFF
.,TRBV10-1,.,TRBJ2-2,TGCGCCAGCAGTGAGGAGGGAATGAACACCGGGGAGCTGTTTTTT,CASSEEGMNTGELFF
.,TRBV6-4,.,TRBJ1-1,TGTGCCAGCAGTGCGACAGTGAACACTGAAGCTTTCTTT,CASSATVNTEAFF
.,TRBV7-3,once,TRBJ2-1,TGTGCCAGCAGCTTCATGCCCAGCTCCTACAATGAGCAGTTCTTC,CASSFMPSSYNEQFF
TRBD1,TRBV6-5,.,TRBJ2-7,TGTGCCAGCAGTTACGGGGTCGGGACAGGGATATACGAGCAGTACTTC,CASSYGVGTGIYEQYF
TRBD2,TRBV4-1,.,TRBJ2-7,TGCGCCAGCAGCCAAGATGCTAGCGGGAGTTTCTCCTACGAGCAGTACTTC,CASSQDASGSFSYEQYF
.,TRBV9,.,TRBJ2-5,TGTGCCAGCAGCTCCCAAGGACTCGTTTATAATAGGGAGACCCAGTACTTC,CASSSQGLVYNRETQYF
.,TRBV28,.,TRBJ2-7,TGTGCCAGCAGTTTATGCGGTCTATCATACGAGCAGTACTTC,CASSLCGLSYEQYF
.,TRBV7-9,.,TRBJ1-2,TGTGCCAGCAGCTTAGACGGTGATGCGAACACCTTC,CASSLDGDANTF
.,TRBV6-5,.,TRBJ1-4,TGTGCCAGCAGCTCCGGCGACTATCTGTTTTTT,CASSSGDYLFF
.,TRBV5-5,.,TRBJ1-1,TGTGCCAGCAGCTTTGAGGTAATCGGAGTCACTGAAGCTTTCTTT,CASSFEVIGVTEAFF